A single sample gave rise to the 23 T cell receptor beta chains below, sequenced in a study of regulatory T cells in long-lasting Graves disease. Assembly of TCR beta libraries relied on iRepertoire HTBI primers together with Arm-PCR of CDR3 regions. TCRdb re-called the multiplex PCR reads through MiXCR, storing one row per CDR3 protein. This sample carries 310,000 or so distinct CDR3 sequences, around 21% of them seen once, and the ten largest clones take 45% to 70%. Documented time point: persistent/refractory GD, antithyroid drugs over 5 years with positive TRAb. The TCR library was made from RNA extracted from PBMCs. Source: peripheral blood mononuclear cells (PBMCs), taken when the disease was refractory, from a patient treated with antithyroid drugs. Receptor source: a female donor with Graves disease.

This clonotype turned up a few times. The chain recombines TRBV27 with TRBJ2-7, with 8 positions matching TRBD2. J lost 3 bases, V lost 7 bases, and 8 bases had no gene match. CDR1 MNHEY and CDR2 SMNVEV come from the germline V gene (reference sequence). This CDR3 comprises 14 residues. The CDR3 spells CASKLRGGYYEQYF. DNA for the CDR3: TGTGCCAGCAAGCTTCGCGGGGGGTACTACGAGCAGTACTTC.

This clonotype was seen repeatedly, ten times or more. The chain uses TRBV7-9 and TRBJ2-5; no clear D. Germline CDR1 is SEHNR and CDR2 is FQNEAQ (reference sequence). CDR3 length equals 11 residues. V gave up 6 bases and J gave up 5 bases, with 7 bases separating them. Here the CDR3 reads CASRRLETQYF. The CDR3, as DNA: TGTGCCAGCAGAAGACTGGAGACCCAGTACTTC.

This chain joins TRBV6-5 and TRBJ2-7; 7 positions agree with TRBD1. The germline V gene has CDR1 MNHEY and CDR2 SVGAGI. CDR3 length equals 15 residues. With 1 base clipped from V and 6 bases from J, the junction kept 9 bases outside the gene matches. The CDR3 coding sequence is TGTGCCAGCAGTTACTTTGGACAGGTACCAACCGAGCAGTACTTC. It specifies CASSYFGQVPTEQYF.

As concerns this clonotype: A much larger clone sits a single nucleotide away, making a read error possible. The genes are TRBV6-2 or TRBV6-3 and TRBJ1-4, with D hard to call. The CDR3 extends over 14 amino acids. Per the germline V gene, CDR1 is MNHEY and CDR2 is SVGEGT. Trimming removed 4 bases from V and 5 bases from J, with 11 bases in between. The CDR3 nucleotides are TGTGCCAGCAGTTGTTCCGGGATAAATGAAAAACTGTTTTTT. Protein sequence: CASSCSGINEKLFF.

This clonotype showed up many times. The J gene is TRBJ1-5, the V gene TRBV20-1; D is perhaps TRBD1 (6 bases). The CDR3 extends over 14 amino acids. Germline CDR1 and CDR2: DFQATT and SNEGSKA (reference sequence). The V and J ends lost 6 bases and 4 bases respectively, with 16 bases between them. This CDR3 reads CSAETQGGNQPQHF. CDR3 bases: TGCAGTGCCGAAACACAGGGAGGGAATCAGCCCCAGCATTTT.

This clonotype was seen many times. The chain carries TRBV30 and TRBJ1-6; D is ambiguous. V was clipped by 3 bases and J by 8 bases, with 11 bases between them. The CDR3 consists of 13 residues. The germline V gene encodes CDR1 GTSNPN and CDR2 SVGIG (reference sequence). The CDR3 loop is CAWRTTLDSPLHF. For the CDR3, the DNA is TGTGCCTGGAGAACGACTCTGGATTCACCCCTCCACTTT. Using reference TRBV30 and TRBJ1-6 for the parts outside the CDR3, the full variable domain is SQTIHQWPATLVQPVGSPLSLECTVEGTSNPNLYWYRQAAGRGLQLLFYSVGIGQISSEVPQNLSASRPQDRQFILSSKKLLLSDSGFYLCAWRTTLDSPLHFGNGTRLTVT.

Comment on this clonotype: The junction departs from the called germline gene at one end, perhaps through a read error. The chain employs TRBV10-3 and TRBJ2-6, with D tentatively TRBD1 (5 bases). The CDR3 extends over 15 amino acids. Germline CDR1 ENHRY, CDR2 SYGVKD. The CDR3 coding sequence is TGTGCCATCAGTGCCCGGAGCGCTGGGGCCAGCGTCCTGACTTTC. It is translated as CAISARSAGASVLTF.

The chain joins TRBV28 to TRBJ1-1; perhaps TRBD1 as D (5 bases). Germline V gene lookup returns CDR1 MDHEN and CDR2 SYDVKM. The CDR3 runs 15 residues. The V gene lost 5 bases and the J gene lost 0 bases, with 13 bases spanning the gap. In DNA form, the CDR3 reads TGTGCCAGCAGTCTCCCGGAGGGACTGAACACTGAAGCTTTCTTT. Translating gives CASSLPEGLNTEAFF. The full variable domain, rest sourced from reference TRBV28 and TRBJ1-1, is DVKVTQSSRYLVKRTGEKVFLECVQDMDHENMFWYRQDPGLGLRLIYFSYDVKMKEKGDIPEGYSVSREKKERFSLILESASTNQTSMYLCASSLPEGLNTEAFFGQGTRLTVV.

This clonotype was seen a handful of times. This chain connects TRBV11-2 to TRBJ1-3; the D is unclear. The CDR3 consists of 17 residues. CDR1 and CDR2 from the germline V gene are SGHAT and FQNNGV. Trimming removed 1 base at V and 0 bases at J, with 13 bases between. The CDR3 bases are TGTGCCAGCAGCTTAGTTGGGCAGGCGAGCTCTGGAAACACCATATATTTT. This codes for CASSLVGQASSGNTIYF.

This clonotype occurred a few times. The chain uses TRBV7-9 and TRBJ1-5, with TRBD1 identical over 10 bases. This CDR3 region has 14 residues. Unmatched junction bases numbered 7, after V lost 0 bases and J lost 14 bases. CDR1 is SEHNR and CDR2 is FQNEAQ in the germline V gene (reference sequence). Written as DNA, the CDR3 is TGTGCCAGCAGCTTAGCCGGGACAGGGGAGGTTGAGCATTTT. As protein: CASSLAGTGEVEHF.

This clonotype showed up many times. An end of the junction differs from the germline gene, which may be a read error. This chain uses TRBV7-2 with TRBJ2-5, with TRBD2 as a possible D gene (7 bases). In germline, CDR1 is SGHTA, CDR2 FQGNSA. The CDR3 consists of 14 residues. The chain's CDR3 is CASSLRRGGQTQYF. The CDR3 DNA sequence: TGTGCCAGCAGCTTAAGAAGGGGGGGGCAGACTCAGTACTTC.

This clonotype was counted between two and nine times. The chain carries TRBV28 and TRBJ2-7, with D perhaps TRBD2 (7 bases). The CDR3 spans 13 residues. With 6 bases removed from V and 6 bases from J, the gap between germline ends came to 15 bases. The germline CDR1 and CDR2 sequences are MDHEN and SYDVKM. CDR3 coding DNA: TGTGCCAGCAGCGATGCGGGGGCCGTCGAGCAGTACTTC. It encodes CASSDAGAVEQYF.

V is TRBV6-1 and J is TRBJ2-2, with D perhaps TRBD1 (5 bases). Trimming removed 5 bases at V and 1 base at J, with 11 bases between. Germline V gene data show CDR1 as MNHNS and CDR2 as SASEGT. The CDR3 has 15 residues. The CDR3 bases are TGTGCCAGCAGTACCTGGCAGGGGAACACCGGGGAGCTGTTTTTT. Amino acids: CASSTWQGNTGELFF.

The CDR3 nucleotides read TGCGCCAGCAGCTCACTAGCGCTGGCGGAATACGAGCAGTACTTC. It is translated as CASSSLALAEYEQYF. The chain couples TRBV4-1 to TRBJ2-7; TRBD2 matches 7 bases. CDR1 and CDR2 from the germline V gene are MGHRA and YSYEKL. V was pared by 5 bases and J by 4 bases, with 11 bases of the junction left unmatched. The CDR3 consists of 15 residues.

In this sample, this clonotype turned up a few times. This chain uses TRBV5-1 with TRBJ2-5, with D unclear. Looked up from germline, CDR1 is SGHRS and CDR2 is YFSETQ. V lost 3 bases and J lost 0, with 6 bases in between. The CDR3 runs to 13 residues. CDR3 coding DNA: TGCGCCAGCAGCTCTACAAACCAAGAGACCCAGTACTTC. As protein: CASSSTNQETQYF.

This clonotype was observed a few times. The chain carries TRBV7-9 and TRBJ2-7; 8 bases are shared with TRBD1. Germline V gene data show CDR1 as SEHNR and CDR2 as FQNEAQ (reference sequence). The CDR3 extends over 14 amino acids. Trimming took 7 bases from V and 2 from J; bases not matched to a gene: 7. CDR3 loop: CASMMTGDPYEQYF. CDR3 sequence (DNA): TGTGCCAGCATGATGACAGGGGACCCCTACGAGCAGTACTTC.

This clonotype has at least ten counts. DNA of the CDR3: TGTGCCAGCAGTTTCCCCATGTCCGGACTAGCGGGATTTAACACCGGGGAGCTGTTTTTT. Amino acids: CASSFPMSGLAGFNTGELFF. The chain is built from TRBV28 and TRBJ2-2, with 12 bases aligning to TRBD2. The CDR3 spans 20 residues. In germline, CDR1 is MDHEN, CDR2 SYDVKM. The V gene end was trimmed by 3 bases and the J gene end by 2 bases; junction bases not matched to a gene: 13.

As to this clonotype: Since the CDR3 does not end with the conserved phenylalanine or tryptophan, this likely comes from a read error. This sequence joins TRBV29-1 and TRBJ2-5, with 11 bases aligning to TRBD1. From germline, CDR1 is SQVTM and CDR2 ANQGSEA. There are 13 residues in the CDR3. V shed 5 bases and J 3 bases; nucleotides not matched to a gene: 2. The CDR3 DNA follows: TGCAGCGTTCTGGGACAGGGGGAAGAGACCCAGTACCTC. It yields the protein CSVLGQGEETQYL.

This clonotype has a count of ten or more. The chain employs TRBV10-3 and TRBJ1-4, with a weak D call TRBD1 (6 bases). The germline V gene encodes CDR1 ENHRY and CDR2 SYGVKD. The CDR3 consists of 14 residues. V lost 2 bases to trimming and J lost 3 bases, with 7 bases between them. CDR3 sequence reads: CAISEGQPNEKLFF. The CDR3, as DNA: TGTGCCATCAGTGAGGGACAGCCTAATGAAAAACTGTTTTTT.

The chain employs TRBV7-9 and TRBJ1-2; 7 bases map to TRBD1. In germline, CDR1 is SEHNR, CDR2 FQNEAQ (reference sequence). V was clipped by 5 bases and J by 5 bases; unmatched bases: 11. The CDR3 runs to 15 residues. In nucleotides, the CDR3 is TGTGCCAGCAGCCCCTGGGACAGCTTTTTGTATGGCTACACCTTC. Translated, it gives CASSPWDSFLYGYTF.

This clonotype was seen repeatedly, ten times or more. V gene TRBV6-5 combines with J gene TRBJ1-1; D unclear. The CDR3 totals 11 residues. The germline V gene encodes CDR1 MNHEY and CDR2 SVGAGI. The ends were cut back, 4 bases at V and 8 bases at J, with 8 bases in the middle. The CDR3 nucleotides read TGTGCCAGCAGTTCTCTTGACGAAGCTTTCTTT. Translation gives CASSSLDEAFF.

The chain uses TRBV27 and TRBJ1-4, with 8 bases aligning to TRBD1. The germline gives CDR1 MNHEY, CDR2 SMNVEV (reference sequence). This CDR3 comprises 14 residues. V lost 6 bases to trimming and J lost 5 bases; unmatched junction nucleotides: 5. This chain's CDR3 is CASSPTGANEKLFF. The DNA of the CDR3 is TGTGCCAGCAGCCCGACAGGGGCAAATGAAAAACTGTTTTTT.

The CDR3 loop is CASSVDRGAWETQYF. The DNA of the CDR3 is TGTGCCAGCAGCGTCGACAGGGGGGCCTGGGAGACCCAGTACTTC. The rearrangement links TRBV7-9 to TRBJ2-5, with TRBD1 matching over 9 bases. This CDR3 region has 15 residues. Germline loops: CDR1 SEHNR, CDR2 FQNEAQ (reference sequence). Trimming took 5 bases from V and 5 from J; bases not matched to a gene: 9. Full variable domain (remainder filled in from reference TRBV7-9 and TRBJ2-5): DTGVSQNPRHKITKRGQNVTFRCDPISEHNRLYWYRQTLGQGPEFLTYFQNEAQLEKSRLLSDRFSAERPKGSFSTLEIQRTEQGDSAMYLCASSVDRGAWETQYFGPGTRLLVL.